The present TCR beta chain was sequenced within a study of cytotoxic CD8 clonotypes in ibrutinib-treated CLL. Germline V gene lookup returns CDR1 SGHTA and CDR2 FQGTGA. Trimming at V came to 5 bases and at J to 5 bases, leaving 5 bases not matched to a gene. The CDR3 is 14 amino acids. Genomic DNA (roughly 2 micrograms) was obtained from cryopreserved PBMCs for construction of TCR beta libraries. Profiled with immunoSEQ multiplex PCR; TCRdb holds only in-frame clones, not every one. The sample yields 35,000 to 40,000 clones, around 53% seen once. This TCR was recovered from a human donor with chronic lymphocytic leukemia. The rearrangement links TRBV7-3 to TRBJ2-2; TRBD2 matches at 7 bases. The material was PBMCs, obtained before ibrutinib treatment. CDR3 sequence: CASSPSSGTGELFF. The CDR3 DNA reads TGTGCCAGCAGCCCCTCTAGCGGAACCGGGGAGCTGTTTTTT.